This TCR beta chain emerged from a study of blood T cell repertoires in COVID-19. CDR3 length: 15 amino acids. J lost 6 bases, V lost 5 bases, and 7 bases had no gene match. CDR1 and CDR2 (germline): MNHEY, SVGAGI. The method was immunoSEQ multiplex PCR; TCRdb's version includes in-frame clones alone and lacks a portion of them. The sample has some 300,000 clones; over 75% are singletons. This chain uses TRBV6-5 with TRBJ2-2, with 9 bases that match TRBD1. The source material was PBMCs or T cells enriched from blood (not recorded which). The sequence came from a woman in her twenties or thirties who had recovered from COVID-19. CDR3 in amino acids: CASSRRDRASGELFF. CDR3 coding DNA: TGTGCCAGCAGTCGCCGGGACAGGGCTTCCGGGGAGCTGTTTTTT.